Sequencing of this TCR beta chain was carried out in a study of blood T cell repertoires in COVID-19. TCRdb keeps only in-frame clones here, not all; method: immunoSEQ multiplex PCR. Counted here are fewer than 200,000 clones, 85% to 90% occurring once; the ten biggest clones make up under 3%. The germline gives CDR1 SGHKS, CDR2 YYEKEE (reference sequence). Trimming removed 0 bases from V and 3 bases from J, with 7 bases in between. CDR3 length: 13 amino acids. This TCR derives from a woman aged 80 or over with COVID-19, enrolled during active disease. Sequenced material: peripheral blood. The V and J genes are TRBV5-5 and TRBJ2-7; perhaps TRBD1 as D (6 bases). CDR3 protein: CASSLVRGYEQYF. The CDR3, as DNA: TGTGCCAGCAGCTTGGTCAGGGGCTACGAGCAGTACTTC.